The T cell receptor beta chain described here comes from a study of T cell clonality in common variable immunodeficiency. This clone was detected ten times or more. The read terminates 3 residues before the CDR3 end, so the remaining end is supplied by the germline J gene. CDR1 and CDR2 (germline): LNHDA, SQIVND (reference sequence). The CDR3 length is 11 residues. Some clones are missing from TCRdb's copy, which holds only in-frame ones; the method was immunoSEQ multiplex PCR. The profile covers about 52,000 clones, none occurring a single time. The TCR was taken from a person aged 18-69 years in good health. Sequencing input: peripheral blood mononuclear cells. The chain carries TRBV19 and TRBJ1-1; no clear D gene. CDR3 DNA (partial): TGTGCCAGTAGTATACTGGCCGAA. It encodes CASSILAE. The complete CDR3 reads CASSILAEAFF.